A selection of T cell receptor beta chains follows, all from one sample in a study of early stage breast cancer tumors. Sequencing was performed with immunoSEQ multiplex PCR; in TCRdb, only in-frame clones are kept and a portion is missing. Of tens of thousands of clones detected, 65% to 85% appear once; the ten largest clones hold under 4%. The specimen sequenced was blood. These receptors were obtained from a person aged 60 to 70 with breast cancer. CDR3s include the opening cysteine and the closing phenylalanine or tryptophan. D genes are given only for firm matches. Only some rows state a clone size, as once, few, many or a class for expanded clones.

size: NA; D: NA; J: TRBJ1-5; V: TRBV30; CDR3: CAWAVGGDQPQHF; DNA: TGTGCCTGGGCGGTGGGGGGAGATCAGCCCCAGCATTTT
size: NA; D: NA; J: TRBJ2-5; V: TRBV6-1; CDR3: CASRAGSPGTQYF; DNA: TGTGCCAGCAGAGCCGGGTCCCCTGGGACCCAGTACTTC
size: NA; D: TRBD1; J: TRBJ2-6; V: TRBV5-1; CDR3: CASSDWLGTGISGANVLTF; DNA: TGCGCCAGCAGCGATTGGCTTGGGACAGGTATATCTGGGGCCAACGTCCTGACTTTC
size: few; D: NA; J: TRBJ1-2; V: TRBV6-5; CDR3: CASSSDSGYTF; DNA: TGTGCCAGCAGTTCCGACAGTGGCTACACCTTC
size: few; D: TRBD2; J: TRBJ2-1; V: TRBV5-1; CDR3: CASSVGGLAGNNEQFF; DNA: TGCGCCAGCAGCGTGGGAGGGCTAGCGGGGAACAATGAGCAGTTCTTC
size: NA; D: TRBD2; J: TRBJ2-3; V: TRBV6-1; CDR3: CASESGNPTDTQYF; DNA: TGTGCCAGTGAAAGCGGGAACCCCACAGATACGCAGTATTTT
size: NA; D: TRBD1; J: TRBJ2-7; V: TRBV15; CDR3: CATSRDRVGEQYF; DNA: TGTGCCACCAGCAGGGACAGGGTGGGGGAGCAGTACTTC
size: NA; D: TRBD2; J: TRBJ2-5; V: TRBV4-2; CDR3: CASSIGTSGQETQYF; DNA: TGTGCCAGCAGCATTGGGACTAGCGGCCAAGAGACCCAGTACTTC
size: once; D: NA; J: TRBJ1-6; V: TRBV18; CDR3: CASSLARNNSPLHF; DNA: TGTGCCAGCTCATTGGCTAGGAATAATTCACCCCTCCACTTT
size: NA; D: TRBD1; J: TRBJ1-1; V: TRBV6-6; CDR3: CASSQGAATEAFF; DNA: TGTGCCAGCAGTCAGGGGGCGGCCACTGAAGCTTTCTTT
size: NA; D: NA; J: TRBJ2-3; V: TRBV7-9; CDR3: CASSLGKTGFRADTQYF; DNA: TGTGCCAGCAGCTTAGGGAAGACAGGCTTCCGGGCAGATACGCAGTATTTT
size: NA; D: NA; J: TRBJ2-3; V: TRBV28; CDR3: CASSPGRTDTQYF; DNA: TGTGCCAGCAGTCCCGGGAGAACAGATACGCAGTATTTT
size: NA; D: TRBD1; J: TRBJ1-1; V: TRBV27; CDR3: CASSFFGTGGLVTEAFF; DNA: TGTGCCAGCAGTTTTTTTGGGACAGGGGGCTTGGTCACTGAAGCTTTCTTT
size: once; D: NA; J: TRBJ2-5; V: TRBV4-2; CDR3: CASSQVRLETQYF; DNA: TGTGCCAGCAGCCAAGTCCGATTAGAGACCCAGTACTTC
size: NA; D: NA; J: TRBJ2-1; V: TRBV20-1; CDR3: CSARDPLIF; DNA: TGCAGTGCTAGAGATCCCCTCATCTTC
size: NA; D: NA; J: TRBJ1-2; V: TRBV2; CDR3: CATQQGANYGYTF; DNA: TGTGCCACCCAACAGGGAGCTAACTATGGCTACACCTTC
size: NA; D: NA; J: TRBJ1-5; V: TRBV5-6; CDR3: CASRCRDQPQHF; DNA: TGTGCCAGCAGGTGTCGGGATCAGCCCCAGCATTTT
size: once; D: NA; J: TRBJ1-1; V: TRBV10-1; CDR3: CASSDGPMNTEAFF; DNA: TGCGCCAGCAGTGATGGGCCCATGAACACTGAAGCTTTCTTT
size: NA; D: NA; J: TRBJ2-7; V: TRBV7-8; CDR3: CASSSRAEGEQYF; DNA: TGTGCCAGCAGCTCCCGGGCAGAAGGAGAGCAGTACTTC
size: few; D: NA; J: TRBJ1-5; V: TRBV19; CDR3: CASSTQRLGQPQHF; DNA: TGTGCCAGTAGTACGCAGAGATTGGGTCAGCCCCAGCATTTT
size: NA; D: TRBD2; J: TRBJ2-5; V: TRBV7-2; CDR3: CASSLSPGLGVRKTQYF; DNA: TGTGCCAGCAGCTTATCTCCGGGACTAGGAGTTAGAAAGACCCAGTACTTC
size: NA; D: TRBD2; J: TRBJ2-2; V: TRBV4-3; CDR3: CASSQDLPAGDVVTGELFF; DNA: TGCGCCAGCAGCCAAGATCTCCCAGCGGGAGACGTCGTCACCGGGGAGCTGTTTTTT